The clone carrying this TCR beta chain came up many times. Combining a sample-barcoded 5' primer with a J-beta primer mix, a second PCR ran for roughly 7 to 12 cycles. Each sample provided no less than 2.5 million CDR3-containing paired-end reads. TCRdb re-called the 5' RACE reads with MiXCR, one entry per CDR3 protein. The table includes a few hundred thousand distinct CDR3 sequences, roughly a quarter detected once. This entry belongs to a study of blood T cells in healthy people across ages. Germline CDR1 reads SQVTM; CDR2 reads ANQGSEA. The CDR3 has 14 amino acids. V was cut by 7 bases and J by 0 bases, with 15 bases left in between. The sample was also linked to a second study, of T cells of mothers and their children. Per that paper: All extracted RNA went into cDNA synthesis, about 1.4 ug per 15 ul. Related mother and child pairs showed slightly greater overlap (not significant) than unrelated pairs did.

The sequencing sample was made of blood. The J gene is TRBJ1-1, the V gene TRBV29-1; D might be TRBD1 (5 bases). This clonotype was sampled from a boy aged 2-15 years in good health. CDR3 nucleotide sequence: TGCAGCGGGGGGGGGAACAGCATGAACACTGAAGCTTTCTTT. It translates to CSGGGNSMNTEAFF. Filled out from reference TRBV29-1 and TRBJ1-1, the complete variable domain reads SAVISQKPSRDICQRGTSLTIQCQVDSQVTMMFWYRQQPGQSLTLIATANQGSEATYESGFVIDKFPISRPNLTFSTLTVSNMSPEDSSIYLCSGGGNSMNTEAFFGQGTRLTVV.